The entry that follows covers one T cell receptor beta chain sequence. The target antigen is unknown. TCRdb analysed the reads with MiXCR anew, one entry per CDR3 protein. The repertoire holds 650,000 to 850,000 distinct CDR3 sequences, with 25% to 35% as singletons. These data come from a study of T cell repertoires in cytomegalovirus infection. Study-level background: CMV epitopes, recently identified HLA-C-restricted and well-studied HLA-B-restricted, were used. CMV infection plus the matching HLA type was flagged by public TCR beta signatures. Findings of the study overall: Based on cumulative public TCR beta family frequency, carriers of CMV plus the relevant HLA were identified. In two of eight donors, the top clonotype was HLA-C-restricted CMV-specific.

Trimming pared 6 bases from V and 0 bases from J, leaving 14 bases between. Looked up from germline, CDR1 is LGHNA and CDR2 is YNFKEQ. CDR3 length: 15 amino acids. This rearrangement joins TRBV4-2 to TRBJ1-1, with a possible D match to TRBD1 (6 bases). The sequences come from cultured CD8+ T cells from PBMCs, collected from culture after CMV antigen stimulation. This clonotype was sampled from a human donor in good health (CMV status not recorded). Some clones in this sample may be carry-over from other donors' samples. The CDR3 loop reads CASRGRGIMNTEAFF. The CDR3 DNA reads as TGTGCCAGCAGGGGCAGGGGTATTATGAACACTGAAGCTTTCTTT.